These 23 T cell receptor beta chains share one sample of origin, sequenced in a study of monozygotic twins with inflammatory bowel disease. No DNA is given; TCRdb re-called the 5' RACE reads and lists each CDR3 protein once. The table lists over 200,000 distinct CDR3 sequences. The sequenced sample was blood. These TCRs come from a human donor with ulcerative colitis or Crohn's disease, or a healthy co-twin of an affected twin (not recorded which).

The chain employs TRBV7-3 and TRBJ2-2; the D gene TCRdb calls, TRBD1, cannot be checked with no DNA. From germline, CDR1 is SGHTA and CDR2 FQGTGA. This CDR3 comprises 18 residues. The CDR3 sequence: CASSLKPPGTGEGGELFF. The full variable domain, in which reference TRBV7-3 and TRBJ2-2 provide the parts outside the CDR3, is GAGVSQTPSNKVTEKGKYVELRCDPISGHTALYWYRQSLGQGPEFLIYFQGTGAADDSGLPNDRFFAVRPEGSVSTLKIQRTERGDSAVYLCASSLKPPGTGEGGELFFGEGSRLTVL.

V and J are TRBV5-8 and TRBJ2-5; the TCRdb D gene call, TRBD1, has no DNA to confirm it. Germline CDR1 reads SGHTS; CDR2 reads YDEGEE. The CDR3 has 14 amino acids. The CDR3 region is CASSLGQSVETQYF.

The CDR3 here is CSAHPGTGFGGYTF. This chain connects TRBV20-1 to TRBJ1-2; TCRdb designates TRBD1, a call that cannot be tested without DNA. From germline, CDR1 is DFQATT and CDR2 SNEGSKA (reference sequence). The CDR3 spans 14 residues.

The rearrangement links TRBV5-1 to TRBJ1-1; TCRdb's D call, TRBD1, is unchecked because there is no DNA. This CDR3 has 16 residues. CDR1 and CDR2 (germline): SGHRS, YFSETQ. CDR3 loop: CASRLQGAPVNTEAFF.

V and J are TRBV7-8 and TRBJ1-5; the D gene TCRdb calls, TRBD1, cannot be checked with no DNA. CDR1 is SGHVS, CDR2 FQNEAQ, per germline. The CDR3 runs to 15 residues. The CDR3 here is CASSFSGRSNQPQHF.

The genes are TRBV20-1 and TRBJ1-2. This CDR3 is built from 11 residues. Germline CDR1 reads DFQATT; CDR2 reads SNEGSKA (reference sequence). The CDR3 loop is CSATETGRPTF.

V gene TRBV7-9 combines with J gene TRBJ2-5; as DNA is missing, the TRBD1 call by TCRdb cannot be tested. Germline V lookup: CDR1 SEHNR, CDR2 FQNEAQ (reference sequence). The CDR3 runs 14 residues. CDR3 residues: CASSRNRGLRTQYF.

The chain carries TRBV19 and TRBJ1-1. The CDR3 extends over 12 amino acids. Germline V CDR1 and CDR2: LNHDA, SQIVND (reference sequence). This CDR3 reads CASSIDFREAFF.

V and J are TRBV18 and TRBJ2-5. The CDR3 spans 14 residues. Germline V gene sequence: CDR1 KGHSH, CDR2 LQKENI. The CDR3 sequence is CASSPRGIGETQYF.

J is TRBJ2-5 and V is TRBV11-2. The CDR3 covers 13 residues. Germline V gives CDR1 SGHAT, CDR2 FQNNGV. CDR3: CASSLARSETQYF.

CDR3 in amino acids: CASSPVGGQGSNTQYF. V usage is TRBV18 and J usage is TRBJ2-3; the TCRdb D gene call, TRBD1, has no DNA to confirm it. CDR1 is KGHSH, CDR2 LQKENI, per germline. The CDR3 consists of 16 residues.

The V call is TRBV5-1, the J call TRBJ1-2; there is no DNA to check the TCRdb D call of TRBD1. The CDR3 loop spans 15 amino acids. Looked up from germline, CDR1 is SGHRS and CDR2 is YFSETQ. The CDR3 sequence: CASSSAGQENYGYTF. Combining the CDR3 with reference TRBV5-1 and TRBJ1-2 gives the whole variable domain KAGVTQTPRYLIKTRGQQVTLSCSPISGHRSVSWYQQTPGQGLQFLFEYFSETQRNKGNFPGRFSGRQFSNSRSEMNVSTLELGDSALYLCASSSAGQENYGYTFGSGTRLTVV.

CDR3: CSAALWGYEQYF. This sequence joins TRBV20-1 and TRBJ2-7. CDR1 is DFQATT, CDR2 SNEGSKA, per germline (reference sequence). There are 12 residues in the CDR3.

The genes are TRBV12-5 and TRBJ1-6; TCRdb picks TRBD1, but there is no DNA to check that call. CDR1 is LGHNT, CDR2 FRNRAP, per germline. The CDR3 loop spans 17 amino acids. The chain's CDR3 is CASASGTGSSYNSPLHF. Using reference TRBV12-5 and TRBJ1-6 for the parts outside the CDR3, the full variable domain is DARVTQTPRHKVTEMGQEVTMRCQPILGHNTVFWYRQTMMQGLELLAYFRNRAPLDDSGMPKDRFSAEMPDATLATLKIQPSEPRDSAVYFCASASGTGSSYNSPLHFGNGTRLTVT.

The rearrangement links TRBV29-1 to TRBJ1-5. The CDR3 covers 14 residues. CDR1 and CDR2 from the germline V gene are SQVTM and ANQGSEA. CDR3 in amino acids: CSVVTANSNQPQHF. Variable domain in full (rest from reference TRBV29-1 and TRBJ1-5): SAVISQKPSRDICQRGTSLTIQCQVDSQVTMMFWYRQQPGQSLTLIATANQGSEATYESGFVIDKFPISRPNLTFSTLTVSNMSPEDSSIYLCSVVTANSNQPQHFGDGTRLSIL.

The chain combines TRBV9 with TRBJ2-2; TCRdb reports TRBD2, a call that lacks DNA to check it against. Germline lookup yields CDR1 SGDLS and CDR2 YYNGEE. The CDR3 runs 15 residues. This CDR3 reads CASNELAGNTGELFF.

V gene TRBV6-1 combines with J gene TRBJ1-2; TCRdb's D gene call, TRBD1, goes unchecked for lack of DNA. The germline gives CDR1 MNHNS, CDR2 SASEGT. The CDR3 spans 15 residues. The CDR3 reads CATRAHERGGDGYTF.

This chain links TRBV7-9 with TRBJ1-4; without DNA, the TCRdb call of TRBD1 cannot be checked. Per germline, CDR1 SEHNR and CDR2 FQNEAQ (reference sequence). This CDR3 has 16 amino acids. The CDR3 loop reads CASSLPVARTNEKLFF.

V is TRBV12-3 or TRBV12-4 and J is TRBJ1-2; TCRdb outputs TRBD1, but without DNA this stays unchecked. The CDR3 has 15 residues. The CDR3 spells CASSLTGQPNYCYTF.

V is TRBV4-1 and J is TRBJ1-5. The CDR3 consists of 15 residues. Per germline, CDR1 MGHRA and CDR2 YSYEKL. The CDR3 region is CASSQDRAVLGPQHF.

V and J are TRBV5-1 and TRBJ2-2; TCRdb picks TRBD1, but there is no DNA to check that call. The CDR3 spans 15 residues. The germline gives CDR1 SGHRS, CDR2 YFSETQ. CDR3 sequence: CASRIPGIGTGELFF.

The CDR3 region is CASSYGTGAQETQYF. The V call is TRBV6-2 or TRBV6-3, the J call TRBJ2-5; TCRdb gives TRBD1 as the D gene, but with no DNA this cannot be confirmed. This CDR3 spans 15 amino acids. Germline CDR1 MNHEY, CDR2 SVGEGT.

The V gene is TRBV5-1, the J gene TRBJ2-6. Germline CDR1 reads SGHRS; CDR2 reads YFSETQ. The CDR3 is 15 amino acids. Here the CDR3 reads CASSPRFSGANVLTF.